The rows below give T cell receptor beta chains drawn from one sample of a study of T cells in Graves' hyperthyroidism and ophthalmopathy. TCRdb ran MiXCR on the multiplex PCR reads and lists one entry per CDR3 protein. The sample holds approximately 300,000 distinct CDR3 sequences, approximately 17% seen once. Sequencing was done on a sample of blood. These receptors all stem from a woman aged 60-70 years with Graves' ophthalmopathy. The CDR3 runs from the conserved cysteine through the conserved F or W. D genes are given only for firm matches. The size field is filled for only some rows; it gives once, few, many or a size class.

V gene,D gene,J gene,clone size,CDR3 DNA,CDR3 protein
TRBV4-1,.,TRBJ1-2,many,TGCGCCAGCCGCCAAGCCGAAGCAGGAGGCTATGGCTACACCTTC,CASRQAEAGGYGYTF
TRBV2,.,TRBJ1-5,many,TGTGCCAGCACCCCGGACATCATTAGCAATCAGCCCCAGCATTTT,CASTPDIISNQPQHF
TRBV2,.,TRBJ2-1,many,TGTGCCAGCAGTGTCGATAGCTCCTACAATGAGCAGTTCTTC,CASSVDSSYNEQFF
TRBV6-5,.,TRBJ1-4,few,TGTGCCAGCAGTTACAGCACAGTCACTAATGAAAAACTGTTTTTT,CASSYSTVTNEKLFF
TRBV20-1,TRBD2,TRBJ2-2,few,TGCAGTGCTAGAGATCTAGCGGGAGGGACGGTCACCGGGGAGCTGTTTTTT,CSARDLAGGTVTGELFF
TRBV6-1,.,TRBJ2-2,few,TGTGCCAGCAGCGGGACGGACGCAATATCGGGGGAGCTGTTTTTT,CASSGTDAISGELFF
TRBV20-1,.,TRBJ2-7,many,TGCAGTGCTAGTAATGCGGGTACCTTTTCCTACGAGCAGTACTTC,CSASNAGTFSYEQYF
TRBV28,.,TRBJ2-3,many,TGTGCCAGCAGTTACTACGCTTACTGGCAGAAGAGCACAGATACGCAGTATTTT,CASSYYAYWQKSTDTQYF
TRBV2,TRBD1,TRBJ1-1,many,TGTGCCAGTCGGGACAGGGGCTCGAACACTGAAGCTTTCTTT,CASRDRGSNTEAFF
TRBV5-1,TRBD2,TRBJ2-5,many,TGCGCCAGCAGCTTGGCGGGGGGAGGCGAGACCCAGTACTTC,CASSLAGGGETQYF
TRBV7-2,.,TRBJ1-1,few,TGTGCCAGCAGCCGGGTAGAGGTTGAAGCTTTCTTT,CASSRVEVEAFF
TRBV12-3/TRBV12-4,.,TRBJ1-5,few,TGTGCCAGCGGTCCCGGACGGTCCAATCAGCCCCAGCATTTT,CASGPGRSNQPQHF
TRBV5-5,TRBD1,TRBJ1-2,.,TGTGCCAGCAGCCCCCAGGGGGTAGGCTACACCTTC,CASSPQGVGYTF
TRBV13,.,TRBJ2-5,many,TGTGCCAGCAGCTTGTACCTCCAAGAGACCCAGTACTTC,CASSLYLQETQYF
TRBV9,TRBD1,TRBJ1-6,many,TGTGCCAGCAGCCCTACCGGGACAGATTCACCCCTCCACTTT,CASSPTGTDSPLHF
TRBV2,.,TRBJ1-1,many,TGTGCCAGCAGATTGAACGACCAAGCTTTCTTT,CASRLNDQAFF
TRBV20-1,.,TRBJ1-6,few,TGCAGTGCTAGTTTCCGGGGGCCGTTAAGTTCACCCCTCCACTTT,CSASFRGPLSSPLHF
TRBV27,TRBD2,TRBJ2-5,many,TGTGCCAGCAGTTCGACTAGCGGGAACCAAGAGACCCAGTACTTC,CASSSTSGNQETQYF
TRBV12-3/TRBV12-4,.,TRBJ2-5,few,TGTGCCAGCAGGGGACAGCATGGGGGGGAGACCCAGTACTTC,CASRGQHGGETQYF
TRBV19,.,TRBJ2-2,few,TGTGCCAGTAGTAGTCAACAGGGACGGGACACCGGGGAGCTGTTTTTT,CASSSQQGRDTGELFF
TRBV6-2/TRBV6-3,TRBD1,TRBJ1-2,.,TGTGCCACCTCCTCGTGGACAGGGGATCGGTATGGCTACACCTTC,CATSSWTGDRYGYTF
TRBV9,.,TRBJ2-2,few,TGTGCCAGCAGCGTAGACCCCGGGGCCGGGGAGCTGTTTTTT,CASSVDPGAGELFF
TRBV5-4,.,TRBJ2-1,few,TGTGCCAGCAGCGACGGGAACTACGGAATCGAGCAGTTCTTC,CASSDGNYGIEQFF
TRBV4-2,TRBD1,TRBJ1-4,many,TGTGCCAGCAGCCCGGGACAGGGTAATGAAAAACTGTTTTTT,CASSPGQGNEKLFF
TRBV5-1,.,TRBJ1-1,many,TGCGCCAGCAGCAGGGGTAACACTGAAGCTTTCTTT,CASSRGNTEAFF
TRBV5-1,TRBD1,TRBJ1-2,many,TGCGCCAGCAGCGAAACCGGGACAGGGGGTACGAATGGCTACACCTTC,CASSETGTGGTNGYTF
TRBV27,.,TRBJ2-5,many,TGTGCCAGCAGTCCACCGCGGGTCAGAAAGACCCAGTACTTC,CASSPPRVRKTQYF
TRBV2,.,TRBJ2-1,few,TGTGCCAGCAGTGAGGAGCGACCCTACAGTGAGCAGTTCTTC,CASSEERPYSEQFF
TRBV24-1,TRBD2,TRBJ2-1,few,TGTGCCACCAGCCGGGACTACAACAGAGAGAACTACAATGAGCAGTTCTTC,CATSRDYNRENYNEQFF
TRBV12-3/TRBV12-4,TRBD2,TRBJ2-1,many,TGTGCCAGCAGTTTGAGACTAGCGGGGGGCGGAGAGCAGTTCTTC,CASSLRLAGGGEQFF
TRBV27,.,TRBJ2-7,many,TGTGCCACCTCCGTGCATAATTCCTACGAGCAGTACTTC,CATSVHNSYEQYF
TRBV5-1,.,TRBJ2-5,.,TGCGCCAGCAGCCCTCGCCTTCAAGAGACCCAGTACTTC,CASSPRLQETQYF
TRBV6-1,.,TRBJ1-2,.,TGTGCCAGCAGTCCCGGACGGAAACCCTATGGCTACACCTTC,CASSPGRKPYGYTF
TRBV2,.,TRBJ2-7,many,TGTGCCAGCAGTGATGGCACCCCCGATGACGAGCAGTACTTC,CASSDGTPDDEQYF
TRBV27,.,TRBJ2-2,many,TGTGCCAGCAGTTTGTCCAGGACCTCGGAGGAGCTGTTTTTT,CASSLSRTSEELFF
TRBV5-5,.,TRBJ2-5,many,TGTGCCAGCAGCCCAACCTCGAGCGGATATCAAGAGACCCAGTACTTC,CASSPTSSGYQETQYF
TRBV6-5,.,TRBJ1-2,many,TGTGCCAGCAGTTACACAGGGAACAGGCCGTCCCCCGGGTATGGCTACACCTTC,CASSYTGNRPSPGYGYTF
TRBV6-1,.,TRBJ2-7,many,TGTGCCAGCACCTCCCCACCAGGCGGACCCTACGAGCAGTACTTC,CASTSPPGGPYEQYF
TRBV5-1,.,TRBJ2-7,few,TGCGCCAGCAGCTTTGTTGCTGGCTACGAGCAGTACTTC,CASSFVAGYEQYF
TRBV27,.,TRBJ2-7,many,TGTGCCAGCAGTTTTGGTGCGGTTGGGTACGAGCAGTACTTC,CASSFGAVGYEQYF
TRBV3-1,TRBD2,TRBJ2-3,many,TGTGCCAGCAGCCAAGGTCCTAGCGGGCGGCACTATACGCAGTATTTT,CASSQGPSGRHYTQYF
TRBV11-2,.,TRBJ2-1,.,TGTGCCAGCAGCGCCGTCAGGTTGCGCGAGCAGTTCTTC,CASSAVRLREQFF
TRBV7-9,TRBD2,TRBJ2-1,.,TGTGCCAGCAGCTTACAGGGACTAGCGGGAGGCTTCGTGATGGATGAGCAGTTCTTC,CASSLQGLAGGFVMDEQFF
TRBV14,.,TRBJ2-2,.,TGTGCCAGCAGCCAAGTCCTCGATACCGGGGAGCTGTTTTTT,CASSQVLDTGELFF
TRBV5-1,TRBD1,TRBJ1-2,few,TGCGCCAGCAATACGGGACAGAGGCTCTCCTATGGCTACACCTTC,CASNTGQRLSYGYTF
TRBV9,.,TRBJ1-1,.,TGTGCCAGCAGCGAGGCCCCGGGACGCCTGAACACTGAAGCTTTCTTT,CASSEAPGRLNTEAFF
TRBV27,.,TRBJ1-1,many,TGTGCCAGCAGTTTAAGGGGATACACTGAAGCTTTCTTT,CASSLRGYTEAFF
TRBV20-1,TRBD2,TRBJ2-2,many,TGCAGTGCTAGCCGAGCGGGAAACACCGGGGAGCTGTTTTTT,CSASRAGNTGELFF
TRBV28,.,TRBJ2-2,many,TGTGCCAGCGCGCCTGGGCAGAACACCGGGGAGCTGTTTTTT,CASAPGQNTGELFF
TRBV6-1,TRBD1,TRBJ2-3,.,TGTGCCAGCAAGGACAGGGGAACAGATACGCAGTATTTT,CASKDRGTDTQYF
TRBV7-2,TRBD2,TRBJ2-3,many,TGTGCCAGCGGTGGACTAGCGGGGCGGGGGGAGCACACAGATACGCAGTATTTT,CASGGLAGRGEHTDTQYF
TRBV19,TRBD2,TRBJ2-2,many,TGTGCCACCAAGTATCAAGCGGGAGGAGGCTCCGGGGAGCTGTTTTTT,CATKYQAGGGSGELFF
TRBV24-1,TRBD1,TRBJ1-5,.,TGTGCCACCAGTGAGGCCGGGACAGGGGAGTATAGCAATCAGCCCCAGCATTTT,CATSEAGTGEYSNQPQHF
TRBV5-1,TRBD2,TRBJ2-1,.,TGCGCCAGCAACTTAGAGGCTAGCGGGAGTATCTACAATGAGCAGTTCTTC,CASNLEASGSIYNEQFF
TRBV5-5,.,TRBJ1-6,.,TGTGCCAGCAGCCGAACTCAGGGATCCTATAATTCACCCCTCCACTTT,CASSRTQGSYNSPLHF
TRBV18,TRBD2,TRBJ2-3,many,TGTGCCAGCTCACCGACCCCCCTTAGCGGGGGCTCGACAGATACGCAGTATTTT,CASSPTPLSGGSTDTQYF
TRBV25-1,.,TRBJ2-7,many,TGTGCCAGCAGTGACCTTCAGGCCTACGAGCAGTACTTC,CASSDLQAYEQYF
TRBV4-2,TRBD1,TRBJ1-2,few,TGTGCCAGCAGCCACGCCCCGGGACAGGGAGGCTATGGCTACACCTTC,CASSHAPGQGGYGYTF
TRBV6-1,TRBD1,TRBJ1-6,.,TGTGCCATAAGACAGGGGAATAATTCACCCCTCCACTTT,CAIRQGNNSPLHF